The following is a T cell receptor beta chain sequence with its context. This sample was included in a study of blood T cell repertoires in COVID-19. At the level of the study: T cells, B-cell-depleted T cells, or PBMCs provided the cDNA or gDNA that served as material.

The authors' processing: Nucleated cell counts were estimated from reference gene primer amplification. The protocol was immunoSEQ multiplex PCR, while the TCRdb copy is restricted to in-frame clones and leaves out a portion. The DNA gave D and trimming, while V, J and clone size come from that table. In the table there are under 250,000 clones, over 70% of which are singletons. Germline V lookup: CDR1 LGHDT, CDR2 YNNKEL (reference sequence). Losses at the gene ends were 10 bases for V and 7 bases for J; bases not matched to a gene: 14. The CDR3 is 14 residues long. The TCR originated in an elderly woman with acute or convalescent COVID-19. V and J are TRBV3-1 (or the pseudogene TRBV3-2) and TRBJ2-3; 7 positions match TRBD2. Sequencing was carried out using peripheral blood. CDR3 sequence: CAISPGTTPYTQYF. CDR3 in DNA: TGTGCCATCTCCCCTGGGACTACCCCCTATACGCAGTATTTT.